This T cell receptor (beta chain) derives from a study of shared clonotypes between healthy human individuals. From CD4+ cells came CD45RA+ naive and CD45RA-negative memory subsets. Repertoires were generated with immunoSEQ multiplex PCR, while TCRdb's copy carries only in-frame clones and drops some. The sample records some 200,000 clones, roughly 91% being singletons. From germline, CDR1 is ENHRY and CDR2 SYGVKD. V lost 3 bases, J lost 0 bases, and 3 bases lay in between. CDR3 size: 12 residues. The specimen sequenced was naive CD4+ T cells sorted from blood. The subset denotes: CD45RA+ positively selected. The receptor comes from a woman between 25 and 40 years old in good health. The chain combines TRBV10-3 with TRBJ2-7; D gene uncertain. The CDR3 nucleotides read TGTGCCATCAGTGACGACTCCTACGAGCAGTACTTC. It yields the protein CAISDDSYEQYF.